This T cell receptor (beta chain) was recovered during a study of shared clonotypes between healthy human individuals. The method was immunoSEQ multiplex PCR; TCRdb's version includes in-frame clones alone and lacks a portion of them. Of hundreds of thousands of clones in the sample, 73% were seen once. Trimming took 2 bases from V and 4 from J, leaving 15 bases between them. Per the germline V gene, CDR1 is SGHVS and CDR2 is FNYEAQ. The CDR3 has 15 amino acids. The clonotype originates from a woman aged 25-40 years in good health. Sequenced input: memory CD4+ T cells sorted from blood. The sample's subset: CD45RA-negative fraction. J is TRBJ2-7 and V is TRBV7-6, with a weak D call TRBD2 (6 bases). The CDR3 region has the DNA TGTGCCAGCAGCTTAAGGGTTGGACTACCGTACGAGCAGTACTTC. Amino acids: CASSLRVGLPYEQYF. Together with reference TRBV7-6 and TRBJ2-7, the CDR3 gives the full variable domain: GAGVSQSPRYKVTKRGQDVALRCDPISGHVSLYWYRQALGQGPEFLTYFNYEAQQDKSGLPNDRFSAERPEGSISTLTIQRTEQRDSAMYRCASSLRVGLPYEQYFGPGTRLTVT.